The 21 T cell receptor beta chains listed next were all sequenced from one sample in a study of shared clonotypes between healthy human individuals. Naive CD8 cells, CD45RO-negative and positively selected for CCR7, excluded terminally differentiated effector memory CD45RA+ cells. The method was immunoSEQ multiplex PCR; TCRdb's version includes in-frame clones alone and lacks a portion of them. Of millions of clones in the sample, 85% to 95% were seen once. Sequenced: naive CD8+ T cells sorted from blood. Every receptor here comes from a man between 18 and 35 years old in good health.

As regards this clone: The sample carries other DNA sequences with the same CDR3. J is TRBJ2-5 and V is TRBV19; D is unresolved. The CDR3 has 13 residues. Trimming left V 3 bases short and J 2 bases short, with 7 bases between. In germline, CDR1 is LNHDA, CDR2 SQIVND (reference sequence). CDR3 loop: CASSISRQETQYF. The CDR3 DNA reads as TGTGCCAGTAGTATTTCCAGGCAAGAGACCCAGTACTTC.

The chain recombines TRBV7-9 with TRBJ1-6; 10 bases align to TRBD1. This CDR3 is 16 amino acids long. Germline-derived CDR1 and CDR2 are SEHNR and FQNEAQ (reference sequence). V lost 5 bases, J lost 9 bases, and 10 bases stayed unmatched. The CDR3 loop reads CASSHDRTGGFSPLHF. The CDR3, as DNA: TGTGCCAGCAGCCACGACCGGACAGGGGGATTTTCACCCCTCCACTTT.

This clone was counted once. Other DNA sequences in this sample translate to the same CDR3. Here the CDR3 reads CATSRAGSNTGELFF. The CDR3 DNA reads TGTGCCACCAGCAGAGCAGGCTCGAACACCGGGGAGCTGTTTTTT. The genes are TRBV15 and TRBJ2-2; D remains ambiguous. The V gene lost 1 base and the J gene lost 0 bases, with 6 bases spanning the gap. CDR3 length: 15 amino acids. Per the germline V gene, CDR1 is LNHNV and CDR2 is YYDKDF (reference sequence).

In this sample, this clone turned up once. The V gene is TRBV28, the J gene TRBJ1-4; D is uncertain. Deletions cut 3 bases from V and 7 bases from J, with 18 bases between. CDR1 MDHEN and CDR2 SYDVKM come from the germline V gene. The CDR3 contains 16 residues. The chain's CDR3 is CASSLARLGPGEKLFF. The CDR3 coding sequence is TGTGCCAGCAGTTTGGCCCGCCTCGGACCGGGTGAAAAACTGTTTTTT.

Comment on this clone: Other nucleotide sequences from this sample produce the same CDR3. The chain recombines TRBV5-4 with TRBJ2-7, with D unresolved. This CDR3 region has 11 residues. Germline V gene sequence: CDR1 SGHNT, CDR2 YYREEE (reference sequence). The germline V and J ends were trimmed by 0 bases and 6 bases, with 4 bases remaining between them. CDR3 protein: CASSLAGEQYF. CDR3 sequence (DNA): TGTGCCAGCAGCTTGGCTGGCGAGCAGTACTTC.

As DNA, the CDR3 is TGTGCCAGCAGCCCCGATGAGGGGTGGGTGTACCAAGAGACCCAGTACTTC. Its translation: CASSPDEGWVYQETQYF. The chain is built from TRBV7-9 and TRBJ2-5; D possibly matches TRBD1 or TRBD2 (5 bases each). CDR3 length equals 17 residues. Looked up from germline, CDR1 is SEHNR and CDR2 is FQNEAQ (reference sequence). Trimming pared 5 bases from V and 0 bases from J, leaving 19 bases between.

V gene TRBV10-3 combines with J gene TRBJ2-2; 7 nucleotides line up with TRBD1. This CDR3 contains 15 residues. Germline-derived CDR1 and CDR2 are ENHRY and SYGVKD. V trimming: 10 bases; J trimming: 1 base; junction bases outside the gene matches: 9. CDR3 nucleotides: TGTGCCACCGACGACAGACAGGGGAACACCGGGGAGCTGTTTTTT. Its translation: CATDDRQGNTGELFF.

The J gene is TRBJ1-2, the V gene TRBV9; 8 nucleotides line up with TRBD1. The CDR3 totals 14 residues. V gave up 3 bases and J gave up 2 bases; unmatched junction bases: 3. Per germline, CDR1 SGDLS and CDR2 YYNGEE. This chain's CDR3 is CASSAGGLNYGYTF. As DNA, the CDR3 is TGTGCCAGCAGCGCAGGGGGCCTGAACTATGGCTACACCTTC.

The chain uses TRBV27 and TRBJ2-3; 8 nucleotides agree with TRBD2. The CDR3 sequence is 13 residues long. Trimming cost V 8 bases and J 5 bases; bases outside gene matches: 6. Germline loops: CDR1 MNHEY, CDR2 SMNVEV (reference sequence). CDR3 DNA sequence: TGTGCCAGCGCCCTTCTAGCGGGAGATACGCAGTATTTT. Translated: CASALLAGDTQYF.

DNA for the CDR3: TGTGCCAGTGCCCCGGGGGTCTCACCCCTCCACTTT. It codes for CASAPGVSPLHF. The V call is TRBV19, the J call TRBJ1-6, with D tentatively TRBD1 (5 bases). The CDR3 runs to 12 residues. CDR1 and CDR2 (germline): LNHDA, SQIVND (reference sequence). V was clipped by 8 bases and J by 10 bases, with 12 bases between them.

The rearrangement uses TRBV11-1 and TRBJ2-6, with TRBD2 as a possible D gene (5 bases). The germline gives CDR1 SGHAT, CDR2 FQDESV (reference sequence). The CDR3 contains 17 residues. The V end was cut by 4 bases, the J end by 0 bases, with 13 bases between. CDR3 sequence (DNA): TGTGCCAGCAGCTACCAAGGACGGGACTCTGGGGCCAACGTCCTGACTTTC. Translating it yields CASSYQGRDSGANVLTF.

The rearrangement uses TRBV19 and TRBJ1-1, with 7 nucleotides matching TRBD1. Trimming cost V 7 bases and J 3 bases; bases outside gene matches: 2. The germline gives CDR1 LNHDA, CDR2 SQIVND (reference sequence). This CDR3 region has 12 residues. As DNA, the CDR3 is TGTGCCAGTAATCAGGGGGACACTGAAGCTTTCTTT. Translation gives CASNQGDTEAFF.

The chain carries TRBV7-9 and TRBJ2-7; no definite D call. Germline CDR1 reads SEHNR; CDR2 reads FQNEAQ (reference sequence). CDR3 length equals 15 residues. The V and J ends lost 4 bases and 3 bases respectively, with 16 bases between them. The CDR3 DNA sequence: TGTGCCAGCAGCTCCCCCCTGGGGATTGACTACGAGCAGTACTTC. This sequence encodes CASSSPLGIDYEQYF.

Details on this clone: This same CDR3 is encoded by further DNA sequences in the sample. This chain joins TRBV5-6 and TRBJ2-7, with D maybe TRBD2 (6 bases). CDR3 size: 13 residues. Germline V gene lookup returns CDR1 SGHDT and CDR2 YYEEEE. V lost 0 bases to trimming and J lost 2 bases, with 6 bases between them. DNA of the CDR3: TGTGCCAGCAGCTTGGGGACTACCTACGAGCAGTACTTC. This codes for CASSLGTTYEQYF.

This chain links TRBV5-1 with TRBJ2-1; 7 bases align to TRBD1. CDR1 SGHRS and CDR2 YFSETQ come from the germline V gene. With 0 bases clipped from V and 0 bases from J, the junction kept 0 bases outside the gene matches. CDR3 length equals 15 residues. As DNA, the CDR3 is TGCGCCAGCAGCTTGGGGGACAGCTCCTACAATGAGCAGTTCTTC. This codes for CASSLGDSSYNEQFF.

The chain couples TRBV6-5 to TRBJ2-7; 7 nucleotides align to TRBD1. CDR1 is MNHEY, CDR2 SVGAGI, per germline. J gave up 3 bases and V 2 bases, and 10 bases lay outside the gene matches. CDR3 length: 16 amino acids. The CDR3 bases are TGTGCCAGCAGTTACGGGGGACAGTCTCTTCTCTACGAGCAGTACTTC. Translated, it gives CASSYGGQSLLYEQYF.

The chain uses TRBV10-3 and TRBJ2-3; 8 bases match TRBD1. The V segment lost 0 bases and the J segment 2 bases; nucleotides outside the gene matches: 4. CDR1 and CDR2 from the germline V gene are ENHRY and SYGVKD. The CDR3 is 16 amino acids. The CDR3 sequence is CAISESGTGYTDTQYF. CDR3 nucleotides: TGTGCCATCAGTGAGTCGGGGACAGGATACACAGATACGCAGTATTTT.

The V and J genes are TRBV19 and TRBJ1-1; D is uncertain. Looked up from germline, CDR1 is LNHDA and CDR2 is SQIVND (reference sequence). V was pared by 1 base and J by 7 bases, with 13 bases between. This CDR3 is 14 amino acids long. This CDR3 reads CASSIVPGSIEAFF. In DNA form, the CDR3 reads TGTGCCAGTAGTATAGTTCCAGGATCGATTGAAGCTTTCTTT.

The CDR3 loop is CSVETGLAGTGELFF. The CDR3 region has the DNA TGCAGCGTAGAAACCGGACTAGCGGGGACCGGGGAGCTGTTTTTT. The chain is built from TRBV29-1 and TRBJ2-2; 12 positions agree with TRBD2. The CDR3 has 15 amino acids. V gave up 6 bases and J gave up 5 bases; unmatched junction bases: 7. In germline, CDR1 is SQVTM, CDR2 ANQGSEA.

Worth noting for this clone: This sample includes further DNA sequences coding for the same CDR3. The chain has TRBV13 and TRBJ2-7, with D uncertain. Germline-derived CDR1 and CDR2 are PRHDT and FYEKMQ (reference sequence). The CDR3 covers 13 residues. V was cut by 0 bases and J by 1 base, with 4 bases left in between. In nucleotides, the CDR3 is TGTGCCAGCAGCTTAGGACGGTCCTACGAGCAGTACTTC. This translates into CASSLGRSYEQYF.

In the case of this clone: A much bigger clone sits one base away, suggesting this may be a read error. This same CDR3 is encoded by further DNA sequences in the sample. The chain combines TRBV27 with TRBJ2-3; no clear D. The CDR3 covers 13 residues. The V end was cut by 3 bases, the J end by 2 bases, with 6 bases between. Germline CDR1 is MNHEY and CDR2 is SMNVEV (reference sequence). CDR3 in amino acids: CASSFRFTDTQYF. CDR3 coding DNA: TGTGCCAGCAGTTTCAGGTTCACAGATACGCAGTATTTT.